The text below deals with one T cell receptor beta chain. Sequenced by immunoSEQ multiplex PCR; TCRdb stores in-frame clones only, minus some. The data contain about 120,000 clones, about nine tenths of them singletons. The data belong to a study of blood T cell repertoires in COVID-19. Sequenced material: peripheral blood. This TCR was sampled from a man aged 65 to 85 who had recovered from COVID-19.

In DNA, the CDR3 is TGTGCCAGCAGTAGGATCATGGAGGAAGCTTTCTTT. Translated, it gives CASSRIMEEAFF. This sequence joins TRBV27 and TRBJ1-1; D uncertain. V was shortened by 5 bases and J by 8 bases, with 12 bases between the two germline ends. Germline loops: CDR1 MNHEY, CDR2 SMNVEV (reference sequence). The CDR3 contains 12 residues.